This T cell receptor beta chain is from a study of blood T cell repertoires in COVID-19. As for the study in general: Sample material is recorded as cDNA or gDNA derived from T cells, B-cell-depleted T cells, or PBMCs.

The germline gives CDR1 LNHDA, CDR2 SQIVND (reference sequence). This CDR3 is built from 15 residues. Trimming removed 3 bases from V and 2 bases from J, with 10 bases in between. Sequencing was performed with immunoSEQ multiplex PCR; in TCRdb, only in-frame clones are kept and a portion is missing. The profile shows 60,000 to 90,000 clones, around 90% of them singletons. This TCR was recovered from a woman older than 75 with active or convalescent COVID-19. Material: peripheral blood. V usage is TRBV19 and J usage is TRBJ2-2; D might be TRBD1 (6 bases). CDR3 sequence: CASSIVQGNTGELFF. DNA for the CDR3: TGTGCCAGTAGTATTGTACAGGGTAACACCGGGGAGCTGTTTTTT.